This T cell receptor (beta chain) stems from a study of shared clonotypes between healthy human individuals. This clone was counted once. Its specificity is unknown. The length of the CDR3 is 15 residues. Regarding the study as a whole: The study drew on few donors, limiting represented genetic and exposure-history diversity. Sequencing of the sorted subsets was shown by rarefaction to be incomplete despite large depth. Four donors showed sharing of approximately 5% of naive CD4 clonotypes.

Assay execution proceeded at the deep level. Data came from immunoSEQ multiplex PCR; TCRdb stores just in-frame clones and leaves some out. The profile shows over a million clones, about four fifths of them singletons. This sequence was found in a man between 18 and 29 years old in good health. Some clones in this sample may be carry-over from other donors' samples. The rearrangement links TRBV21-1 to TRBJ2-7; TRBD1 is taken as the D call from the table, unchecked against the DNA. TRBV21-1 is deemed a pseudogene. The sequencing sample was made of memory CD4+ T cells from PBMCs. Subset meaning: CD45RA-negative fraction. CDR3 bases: TGTGCCAGCAGCGGCAGGGACAGACTCTCCTACGAGCAGTACTTC. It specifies CASSGRDRLSYEQYF.